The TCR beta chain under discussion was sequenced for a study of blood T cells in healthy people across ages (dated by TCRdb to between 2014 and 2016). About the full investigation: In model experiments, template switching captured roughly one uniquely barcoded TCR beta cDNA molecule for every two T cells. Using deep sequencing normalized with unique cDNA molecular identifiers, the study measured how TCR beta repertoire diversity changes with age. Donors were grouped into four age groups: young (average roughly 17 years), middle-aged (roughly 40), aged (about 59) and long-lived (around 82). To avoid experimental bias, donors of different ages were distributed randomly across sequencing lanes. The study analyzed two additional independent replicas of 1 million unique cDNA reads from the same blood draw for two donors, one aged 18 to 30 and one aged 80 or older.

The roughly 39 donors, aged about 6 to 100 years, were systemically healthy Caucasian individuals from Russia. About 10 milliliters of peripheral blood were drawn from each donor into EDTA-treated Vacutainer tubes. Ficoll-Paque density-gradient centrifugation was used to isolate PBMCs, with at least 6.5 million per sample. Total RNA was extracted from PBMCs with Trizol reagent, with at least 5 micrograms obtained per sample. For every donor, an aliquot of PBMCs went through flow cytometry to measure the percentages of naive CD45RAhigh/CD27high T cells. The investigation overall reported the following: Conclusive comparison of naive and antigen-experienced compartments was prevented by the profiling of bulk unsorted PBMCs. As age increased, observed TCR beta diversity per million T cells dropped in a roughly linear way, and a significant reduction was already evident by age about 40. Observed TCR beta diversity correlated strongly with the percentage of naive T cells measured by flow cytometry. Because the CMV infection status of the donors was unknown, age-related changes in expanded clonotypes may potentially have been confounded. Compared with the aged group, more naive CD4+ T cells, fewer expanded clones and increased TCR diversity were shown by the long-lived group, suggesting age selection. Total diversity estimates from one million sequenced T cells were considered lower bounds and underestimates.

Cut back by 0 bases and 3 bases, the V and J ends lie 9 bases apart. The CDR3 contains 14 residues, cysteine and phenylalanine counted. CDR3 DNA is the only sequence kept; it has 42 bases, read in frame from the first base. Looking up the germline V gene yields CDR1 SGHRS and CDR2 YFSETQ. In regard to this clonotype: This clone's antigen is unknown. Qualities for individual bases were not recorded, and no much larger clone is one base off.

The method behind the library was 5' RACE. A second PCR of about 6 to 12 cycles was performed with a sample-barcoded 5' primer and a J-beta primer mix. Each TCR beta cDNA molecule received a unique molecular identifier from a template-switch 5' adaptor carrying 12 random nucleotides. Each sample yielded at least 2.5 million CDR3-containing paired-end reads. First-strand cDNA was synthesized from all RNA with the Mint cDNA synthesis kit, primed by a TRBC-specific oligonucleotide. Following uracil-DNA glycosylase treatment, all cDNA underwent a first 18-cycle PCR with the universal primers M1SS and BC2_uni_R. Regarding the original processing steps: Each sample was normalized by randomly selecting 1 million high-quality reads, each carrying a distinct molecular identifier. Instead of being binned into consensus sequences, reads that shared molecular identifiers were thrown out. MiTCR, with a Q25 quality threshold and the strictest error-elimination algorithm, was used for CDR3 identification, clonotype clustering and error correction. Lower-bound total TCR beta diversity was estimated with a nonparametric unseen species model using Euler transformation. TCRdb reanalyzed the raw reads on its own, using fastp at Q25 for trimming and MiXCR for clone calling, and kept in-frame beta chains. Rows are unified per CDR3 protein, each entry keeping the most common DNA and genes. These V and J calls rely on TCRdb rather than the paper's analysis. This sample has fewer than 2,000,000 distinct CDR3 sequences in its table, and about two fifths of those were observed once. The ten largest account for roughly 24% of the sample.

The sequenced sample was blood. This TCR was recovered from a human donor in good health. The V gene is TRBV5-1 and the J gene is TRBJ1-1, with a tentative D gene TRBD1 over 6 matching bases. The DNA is TGCGCCAGCAGCTTGGGCACAGGGCACACTGAAGCTTTCTTT. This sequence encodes CASSLGTGHTEAFF. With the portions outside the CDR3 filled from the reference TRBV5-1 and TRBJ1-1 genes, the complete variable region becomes KAGVTQTPRYLIKTRGQQVTLSCSPISGHRSVSWYQQTPGQGLQFLFEYFSETQRNKGNFPGRFSGRQFSNSRSEMNVSTLELGDSALYLCASSLGTGHTEAFFGQGTRLTVV.